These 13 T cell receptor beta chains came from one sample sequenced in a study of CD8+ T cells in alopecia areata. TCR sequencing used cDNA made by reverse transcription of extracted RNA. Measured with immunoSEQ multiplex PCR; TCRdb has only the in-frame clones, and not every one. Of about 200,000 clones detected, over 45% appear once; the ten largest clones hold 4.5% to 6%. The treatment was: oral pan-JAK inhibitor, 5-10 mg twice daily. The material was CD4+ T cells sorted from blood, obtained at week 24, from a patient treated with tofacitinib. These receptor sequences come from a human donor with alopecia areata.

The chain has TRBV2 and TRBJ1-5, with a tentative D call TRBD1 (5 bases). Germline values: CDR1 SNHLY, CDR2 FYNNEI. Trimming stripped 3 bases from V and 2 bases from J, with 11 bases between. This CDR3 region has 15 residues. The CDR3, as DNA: TGTGCCAGCAGTGACGGCAGGGTTCGCAATCAGCCCCAGCATTTT. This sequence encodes CASSDGRVRNQPQHF.

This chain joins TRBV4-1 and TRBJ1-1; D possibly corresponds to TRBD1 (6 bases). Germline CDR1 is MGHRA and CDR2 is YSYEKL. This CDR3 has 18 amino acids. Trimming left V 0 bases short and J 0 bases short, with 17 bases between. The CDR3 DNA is TGCGCCAGCAGCCAAGATCGGTCAGGGGCACGCATGAACACTGAAGCTTTCTTT. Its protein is CASSQDRSGARMNTEAFF.

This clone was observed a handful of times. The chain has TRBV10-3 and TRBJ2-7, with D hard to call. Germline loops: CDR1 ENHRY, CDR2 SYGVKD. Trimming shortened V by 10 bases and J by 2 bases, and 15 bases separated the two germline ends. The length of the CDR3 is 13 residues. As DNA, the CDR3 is TGTGCCAGCTACAATAGGGAAACCTACGAGCAGTACTTC. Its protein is CASYNRETYEQYF.

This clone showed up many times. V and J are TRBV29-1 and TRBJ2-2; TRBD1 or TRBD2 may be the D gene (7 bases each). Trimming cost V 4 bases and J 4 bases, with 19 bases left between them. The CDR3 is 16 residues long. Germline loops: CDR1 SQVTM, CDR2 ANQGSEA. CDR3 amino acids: CSVGTGERGGTGELFF. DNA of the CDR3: TGCAGCGTTGGGACAGGAGAACGCGGGGGCACCGGGGAGCTGTTTTTT.

In DNA form, the CDR3 reads TGTGCCAGCAGCTTCGGGGGCACCGGGGAGCTGTTTTTT. Translating it yields CASSFGGTGELFF. This chain connects TRBV7-2 to TRBJ2-2; a possible D gene is TRBD2 (6 bases). The CDR3 covers 13 residues. The V gene lost 3 bases and the J gene lost 4 bases, with 6 bases spanning the gap. In germline, CDR1 is SGHTA, CDR2 FQGNSA.

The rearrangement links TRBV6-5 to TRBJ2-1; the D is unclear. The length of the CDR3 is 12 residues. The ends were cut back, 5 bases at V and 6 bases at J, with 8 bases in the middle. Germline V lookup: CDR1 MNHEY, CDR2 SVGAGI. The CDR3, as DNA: TGTGCCAGCAGTGATAATAGCAATGAGCAGTTCTTC. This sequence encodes CASSDNSNEQFF.

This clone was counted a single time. CDR3 sequence (DNA): TGTGCCAGCAGTCCGAACAGCGGGGGCCACTACGAGCAGTACTTC. Its translation: CASSPNSGGHYEQYF. This chain joins TRBV7-2 and TRBJ2-7; 8 bases align to TRBD2. In germline, CDR1 is SGHTA, CDR2 FQGNSA. The CDR3 loop spans 15 amino acids. J lost 3 bases, V lost 6 bases, and 10 bases had no gene match.

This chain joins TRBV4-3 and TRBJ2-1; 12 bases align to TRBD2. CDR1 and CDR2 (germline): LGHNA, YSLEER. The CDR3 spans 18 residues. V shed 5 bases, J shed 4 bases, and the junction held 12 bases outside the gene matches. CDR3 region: CASSFLAGGPGPYNEQFF. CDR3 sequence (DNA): TGCGCCAGCAGCTTTCTAGCGGGAGGGCCGGGCCCTTACAATGAGCAGTTCTTC.

The CDR3 reads CASSDRGISNEQFF. The CDR3 bases are TGTGCCAGTAGCGACAGGGGCATTAGCAATGAGCAGTTCTTC. The chain links TRBV19 to TRBJ2-1; 8 nucleotides line up with TRBD1. The CDR3 totals 14 residues. V gave up 6 bases and J gave up 6 bases; unmatched junction bases: 7. Germline values: CDR1 LNHDA, CDR2 SQIVND (reference sequence).

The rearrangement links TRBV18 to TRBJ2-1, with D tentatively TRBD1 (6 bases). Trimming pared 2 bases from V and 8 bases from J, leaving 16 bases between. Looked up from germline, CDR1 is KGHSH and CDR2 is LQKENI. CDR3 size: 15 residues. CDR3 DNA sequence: TGTGCCAGCTCACCAAGCAGGGGCGCCAGGGATGAGCAGTTCTTC. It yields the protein CASSPSRGARDEQFF.

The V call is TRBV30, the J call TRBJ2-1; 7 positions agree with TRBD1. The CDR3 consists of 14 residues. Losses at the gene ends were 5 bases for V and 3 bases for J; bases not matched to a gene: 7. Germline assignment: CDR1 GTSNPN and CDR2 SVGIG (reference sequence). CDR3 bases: TGTGCCTGGGGGGTCGGGACAGACTACAATGAGCAGTTCTTC. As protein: CAWGVGTDYNEQFF.

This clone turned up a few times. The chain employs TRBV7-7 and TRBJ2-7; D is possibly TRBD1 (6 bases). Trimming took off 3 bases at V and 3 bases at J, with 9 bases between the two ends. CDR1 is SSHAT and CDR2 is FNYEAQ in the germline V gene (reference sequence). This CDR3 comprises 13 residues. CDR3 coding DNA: TGTGCCAGCAGCTTCCAGACAGGCTACGAGCAGTACTTC. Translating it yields CASSFQTGYEQYF.

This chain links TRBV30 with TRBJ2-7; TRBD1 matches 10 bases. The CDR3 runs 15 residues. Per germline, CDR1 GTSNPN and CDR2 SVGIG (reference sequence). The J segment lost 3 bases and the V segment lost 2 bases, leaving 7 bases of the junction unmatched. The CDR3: CAWSKRDRGYYEQYF. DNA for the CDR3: TGTGCCTGGAGTAAAAGGGACAGGGGATACTACGAGCAGTACTTC.